Listed here are 28 T cell receptor beta chains from one sample, sequenced in a study of PD-1 blockade in classical Hodgkin lymphoma (TCRdb year 2020). Library method: the immunoSEQ multiplex PCR assay. In its TCRdb copy, this immuneACCESS table keeps in-frame sequences only and misses some clones. Where compared with another copy, unresolved V genes explain less than half of these, and the others have no known cause. In all, the sample holds about 94,000 clones, and 85% to 95% of those were seen once. The top ten clones comprise roughly 2% of the sample. This sample's time point label indicates: cycle 4 day 1 (C4D1), after 6 weeks of nivolumab. Every trial patient had relapsed after autologous stem cell transplantation, and cohorts A, B and C differed in prior brentuximab vedotin exposure. Material: peripheral blood mononuclear cells (PBMCs), obtained before the fourth cycle of nivolumab. Receptors originate from a human donor with classical Hodgkin lymphoma.

The genes are TRBV7-9 and TRBJ2-7; weak D call: TRBD2 (6 bases). Germline CDR1 and CDR2: SEHNR and FQNEAQ (reference sequence). This CDR3 contains 13 residues. V was cut by 0 bases and J by 10 bases, with 13 bases left in between. The chain's CDR3 is CASSLAGGKKQYF. In DNA form, the CDR3 reads TGTGCCAGCAGCTTAGCGGGGGGAAAGAAACAGTACTTC. Full variable domain (missing parts from reference TRBV7-9 and TRBJ2-7): DTGVSQNPRHKITKRGQNVTFRCDPISEHNRLYWYRQTLGQGPEFLTYFQNEAQLEKSRLLSDRFSAERPKGSFSTLEIQRTEQGDSAMYLCASSLAGGKKQYFGPGTRLTVT.

The V call is TRBV6-1, the J call TRBJ2-3; D may be TRBD2 (6 bases). Germline V gene lookup returns CDR1 MNHNS and CDR2 SASEGT. The V end lost 3 bases, the J end lost 1 base, and 11 bases lay between the germline ends. CDR3 size: 15 residues. CDR3 coding DNA: TGTGCCAGCAGTGAGCTGCGGGGAGGCACAGATACGCAGTATTTT. Its translation is CASSELRGGTDTQYF.

The CDR3 DNA sequence: TGCGCCAGCAGCTTGGCGACCAGGACCCCTGAAAACCGCGGCGGGGCCAACGTCCTGACTTTC. It is translated as CASSLATRTPENRGGANVLTF. V is TRBV5-1 and J is TRBJ2-6; D not resolved. Trimming cost V 0 bases and J 4 bases, with 26 bases left between them. Per the germline V gene, CDR1 is SGHRS and CDR2 is YFSETQ. The CDR3 has 21 residues.

The chain carries TRBV28 and TRBJ2-5; TRBD1 matches 7 bases. Per the germline V gene, CDR1 is MDHEN and CDR2 is SYDVKM. V shed 7 bases and J 0 bases; nucleotides not matched to a gene: 8. This CDR3 is 15 amino acids long. CDR3 region: CASKDQQGYQETQYF. The CDR3 DNA sequence: TGTGCCAGCAAAGACCAACAGGGGTACCAAGAGACCCAGTACTTC.

This chain connects TRBV27 to TRBJ2-7; tentative D call: TRBD2 (5 bases). Germline CDR1 MNHEY, CDR2 SMNVEV (reference sequence). The CDR3 runs 14 residues. V lost 2 bases and J 5 bases, leaving 13 bases between the germline ends. This CDR3 is CASSLRIDGNEQYF. The CDR3 bases are TGTGCCAGCAGTTTACGTATAGACGGGAACGAGCAGTACTTC.

The rearrangement uses TRBV10-3 and TRBJ1-2; D unresolved. Trimming shortened V by 11 bases and J by 4 bases, and 14 bases separated the two germline ends. This CDR3 comprises 12 residues. Germline-derived CDR1 and CDR2 are ENHRY and SYGVKD. The CDR3 coding sequence is TGTGCCGCGGCAGCCCTAAGCTATGGCTACACCTTC. Protein sequence: CAAAALSYGYTF.

V usage is TRBV7-9 and J usage is TRBJ2-4; tentatively, D is TRBD1 (6 bases). Trimming left V 2 bases short and J 8 bases short, with 16 bases between. The CDR3 totals 15 residues. CDR1 and CDR2 from the germline V gene are SEHNR and FQNEAQ (reference sequence). CDR3 residues: CASSLMTEGHHIQYF. As DNA, the CDR3 is TGTGCCAGCAGCTTAATGACCGAGGGACACCACATTCAGTACTTC.

This CDR3 is CASSPSGPGERETQYF. CDR3 sequence (DNA): TGTGCCAGCAGTCCAAGTGGGCCAGGGGAACGGGAGACCCAGTACTTC. The gene calls are TRBV27 and TRBJ2-5; D is perhaps TRBD1 (6 bases). From germline, CDR1 is MNHEY and CDR2 SMNVEV (reference sequence). V dropped 5 bases and J dropped 5 bases, with 21 bases sitting between them. This CDR3 is built from 16 residues.

The chain joins TRBV5-1 to TRBJ1-4; TRBD1 matches at 9 bases. CDR1 and CDR2 (germline): SGHRS, YFSETQ. The CDR3 contains 16 residues. The V segment lost 3 bases and the J segment 3 bases; nucleotides outside the gene matches: 6. The CDR3 bases are TGCGCCAGCAGCTGGGGGACAGGGAGGGCTAATGAAAAACTGTTTTTT. Translated: CASSWGTGRANEKLFF.

The chain has TRBV6-6 and TRBJ2-2; D remains ambiguous. The CDR3 runs to 14 residues. V lost 2 bases and J lost 2, with 6 bases in between. Germline values: CDR1 MNHNY, CDR2 SVGAGI (reference sequence). The CDR3 DNA is TGTGCCAGCAGTTACCCTTATAACACCGGGGAGCTGTTTTTT. Translating it yields CASSYPYNTGELFF.

The chain uses TRBV28 and TRBJ1-2; 8 bases line up with TRBD1. V shed 5 bases, J shed 4 bases, and the junction held 18 bases outside the gene matches. This CDR3 comprises 18 residues. Per the germline V gene, CDR1 is MDHEN and CDR2 is SYDVKM. The CDR3 loop reads CASSPKTSSGGVFYGYTF. DNA for the CDR3: TGTGCCAGCAGTCCAAAGACCTCCTCAGGGGGCGTTTTCTATGGCTACACCTTC.

The CDR3 is CASSGVGANVLTF. As DNA, the CDR3 is TGTGCCAGCTCAGGGGTTGGGGCCAACGTCCTGACTTTC. The rearrangement joins TRBV18 to TRBJ2-6; no clear D. This CDR3 is built from 13 residues. Trimming stripped 5 bases from V and 3 bases from J, with 5 bases between. Per germline, CDR1 KGHSH and CDR2 LQKENI.

This chain uses TRBV10-2 with TRBJ2-3; 7 nucleotides align to TRBD2. CDR3 length: 15 residues. Unmatched junction bases numbered 9, after V lost 3 bases and J lost 6 bases. Per the germline V gene, CDR1 is WSHSY and CDR2 is SAAADI. Written as DNA, the CDR3 is TGCGCCAGCAGTGACCCACTAGCGTTTGGGGATACGCAGTATTTT. This encodes CASSDPLAFGDTQYF.

The chain couples TRBV10-2 to TRBJ2-1; 14 bases are shared with TRBD2. With 6 bases clipped from V and 4 bases from J, the junction kept 5 bases outside the gene matches. Germline CDR1 is WSHSY and CDR2 is SAAADI. This CDR3 has 16 residues. The CDR3 reads CASRGLAGVGYNEQFF. The CDR3 region has the DNA TGCGCCAGCAGGGGACTAGCGGGAGTTGGATACAATGAGCAGTTCTTC.

The chain recombines TRBV10-3 with TRBJ2-7; the D is unclear. The CDR3 sequence is 14 residues long. Germline loops: CDR1 ENHRY, CDR2 SYGVKD. V was shortened by 11 bases and J by 4 bases, with 21 bases between the two germline ends. The CDR3 spells CASALGRMAYEQYF. CDR3 sequence (DNA): TGTGCCTCAGCCCTGGGCAGGATGGCTTACGAGCAGTACTTC.

For this clone: This CDR3 fails to terminate in the conserved phenylalanine or tryptophan, so it likely reflects a read error. It is unclear where the CDR3 begins or ends on the DNA, so no DNA is shown, and the CDR3 is as TCRdb lists it. The chain links TRBV19 to TRBJ1-5. The CDR3 is 8 amino acids in total, end residues counted. CDR1 is LNHDA and CDR2 is SQIVND in the germline V gene (reference sequence). The CDR3 is CAGPPLPG.

This clone was found once. The CDR3 DNA follows: TGTGCCAGCAGTTACTCGAACGCTGGAAACACCATATATTTT. This sequence encodes CASSYSNAGNTIYF. V usage is TRBV6-6 and J usage is TRBJ1-3; no clear D. The CDR3 covers 14 residues. V lost 0 bases and J 2 bases, leaving 5 bases between the germline ends. CDR1 and CDR2 from the germline V gene are MNHNY and SVGAGI (reference sequence).

The J gene is TRBJ2-7, the V gene TRBV28; TRBD1 matches 11 bases. Germline V gene sequence: CDR1 MDHEN, CDR2 SYDVKM. CDR3 size: 15 residues. V lost 4 bases, J lost 6 bases, and 8 bases stayed unmatched. In DNA, the CDR3 is TGTGCCAGCAGTTCATGGGACAGGGGGATGCGCGAGCAGTACTTC. This codes for CASSSWDRGMREQYF. The full variable domain, rest sourced from reference TRBV28 and TRBJ2-7, is DVKVTQSSRYLVKRTGEKVFLECVQDMDHENMFWYRQDPGLGLRLIYFSYDVKMKEKGDIPEGYSVSREKKERFSLILESASTNQTSMYLCASSSWDRGMREQYFGPGTRLTVT.

The genes are TRBV13 and TRBJ1-3, with 9 nucleotides matching TRBD1. CDR3 length: 16 amino acids. Germline loops: CDR1 PRHDT, CDR2 FYEKMQ (reference sequence). Losses at the gene ends were 5 bases for V and 4 bases for J; bases not matched to a gene: 9. For the CDR3, the DNA is TGTGCCAGCAGCCACGACAGGGGGATGAGAGGAAACACCATATATTTT. It codes for CASSHDRGMRGNTIYF.

This chain joins TRBV5-6 and TRBJ2-7; possible D gene TRBD1, 6 bases. Trimming pared 0 bases from V and 5 bases from J, leaving 9 bases between. CDR1 SGHDT and CDR2 YYEEEE come from the germline V gene. The CDR3 extends over 13 amino acids. The CDR3 protein is CASSLGRGDEQYF. The CDR3 DNA is TGTGCCAGCAGCTTGGGCAGGGGTGACGAGCAGTACTTC.

The chain employs TRBV29-1 and TRBJ2-7, with no clear D. V lost 3 bases to trimming and J lost 1 base, with 7 bases between them. The CDR3 totals 12 residues. Germline loops: CDR1 SQVTM, CDR2 ANQGSEA. The CDR3 bases are TGCAGCGTTGAGGAACGATCCTACGAGCAGTACTTC. It yields the protein CSVEERSYEQYF.

The chain recombines TRBV19 with TRBJ1-2; 7 bases are shared with TRBD1. This CDR3 is built from 14 residues. Germline CDR1 is LNHDA and CDR2 is SQIVND (reference sequence). V dropped 6 bases and J dropped 7; count of bases not matched to a gene: 11. The CDR3 nucleotides are TGTGCCAGTAGAGACAGGGTTGTAGAATCTGGCTACACCTTC. Translated, it gives CASRDRVVESGYTF.

This chain connects TRBV4-1 to TRBJ2-7; tentatively, D is TRBD1 or TRBD2 (6 bases each). The CDR3 loop spans 18 amino acids. The germline gives CDR1 MGHRA, CDR2 YSYEKL. Trimming cost V 1 base and J 3 bases, with 22 bases left between them. CDR3 sequence (DNA): TGCGCCAGCAGCCAAGGGGCCCAATACTGGGGGGCCAACTACGAGCAGTACTTC. Translating it yields CASSQGAQYWGANYEQYF.

The V call is TRBV7-6, the J call TRBJ2-1; D perhaps matches TRBD2 (6 bases). This CDR3 contains 15 residues. Trimming took off 5 bases at V and 6 bases at J, with 17 bases between the two ends. The germline V gene encodes CDR1 SGHVS and CDR2 FNYEAQ. CDR3 in amino acids: CASSLTGLLSNEQFF. The CDR3 nucleotides read TGTGCCAGCAGCCTTACGGGACTTTTGTCCAATGAGCAGTTCTTC.

The chain employs TRBV2 and TRBJ2-7; TRBD1 might be the D (6 bases). The CDR3 loop spans 17 amino acids. With 3 bases removed from V and 2 bases from J, the gap between germline ends came to 20 bases. Looked up from germline, CDR1 is SNHLY and CDR2 is FYNNEI. The CDR3 DNA is TGTGCCAGCAGTGATCATTGGACAGCCTCTTCTCCCTACGAGCAGTACTTC. It specifies CASSDHWTASSPYEQYF.

This chain uses TRBV7-6 with TRBJ2-3; D remains unclear. The germline V gene encodes CDR1 SGHVS and CDR2 FNYEAQ. This CDR3 has 16 residues. Trimming stripped 3 bases from V and 3 bases from J, with 16 bases between. DNA of the CDR3: TGTGCCAGCAGCTTCTGTAGTGCCTGTATAACAGATACGCAGTATTTT. This translates into CASSFCSACITDTQYF.

This clone occurred a few times. V is TRBV29-1 and J is TRBJ1-2; unclear D gene. In germline, CDR1 is SQVTM, CDR2 ANQGSEA. The CDR3 is 9 residues long. Trimming pared 2 bases from V and 8 bases from J, leaving 3 bases between. Here the CDR3 reads CSVEPGYTF. CDR3 DNA sequence: TGCAGCGTTGAACCGGGCTACACCTTC.

The gene calls are TRBV30 and TRBJ2-2; possibly TRBD1 for D (5 bases). The length of the CDR3 is 15 residues. Germline V gene sequence: CDR1 GTSNPN, CDR2 SVGIG (reference sequence). Deletions cut 3 bases from V and 4 bases from J, with 15 bases between. CDR3 nucleotide sequence: TGTGCCTGGAGCGCAGTTGCGACAGTCACCGGGGAGCTGTTTTTT. Translation: CAWSAVATVTGELFF.